These T cell receptor beta chains were read from a single sample in a study of molecular identifiers for immune sequencing clone quantification. One entry per CDR3 protein, called by TCRdb with MiXCR from the PCR reads. The sample includes under 600,000 distinct CDR3 sequences, around 23% of them seen just once. Input material: naive CD8+ T cells from blood, with Jurkat cell RNA spiked in. The receptor set was obtained from a human donor in good health. Some libraries in this study had Jurkat cell RNA spiked in. CDR3s leave out the opening cysteine and the closing phenylalanine or tryptophan.

j_gene	v_gene	CDR3aa
TRBJ2-3	TRBV27	ASSSIAGAPTDTQY
TRBJ2-3	TRBV11-2	ASSPYGGGLADTQY
TRBJ2-7	TRBV19	ASSIGGNRYEQY
TRBJ2-6	TRBV5-1	ASSPLLLTGPRSGANVLT
TRBJ2-5	TRBV7-2	ASSPWAQETQY
TRBJ2-7	TRBV11-1	ASSLRTAAYEQY
TRBJ1-1	TRBV27	ASWQGTAF
TRBJ2-1	TRBV4-1	ASRPLGTGYNEQF
TRBJ2-7	TRBV19	ASSINGLVYEQY
TRBJ2-3	TRBV6-5	ATSLVGSPDTQY
TRBJ2-3	TRBV9	ASSVSGGAGDTQY
TRBJ2-2	TRBV5-8	ASSPAEGRRTGELF
TRBJ1-1	TRBV14	ASSQEYVTEAF
TRBJ2-5	TRBV7-9	ASSLRGPEETQY
TRBJ2-5	TRBV7-3	ASSLTSGDQEPQY
TRBJ2-3	TRBV7-9	ASSLGPSVTDTQY
TRBJ2-3	TRBV27	ASSLGQGVMNTQY
TRBJ1-1	TRBV6-5	ASSYSGEHTEAF
TRBJ2-3	TRBV11-2	ASSLAGRITDTQY
TRBJ2-5	TRBV13	ASSPERTLQETQY
TRBJ2-4	TRBV19	ASSLLDGDIQY
TRBJ2-5	TRBV20-1	SARGRGRAETQY
TRBJ2-7	TRBV11-2	ASSLAGRANDEQY
TRBJ2-5	TRBV4-3	ASSQATSFGETRY
TRBJ2-2	TRBV24-1	ATSDRDFLANTGELF
TRBJ2-1	TRBV28	ASSLATSSYNEQF
TRBJ2-4	TRBV12-3/TRBV12-4	AGSLGISQGAGKNIQY
TRBJ2-7	TRBV29-1	SVVSTLDPYEQY
TRBJ2-1	TRBV4-3	ASSQERVPRNEQF